This TCR beta chain was retrieved from a study of cytomegalovirus exposure and HLA in healthy donors. Whole-study findings and limits: Published work reported that the classifier diagnosed cytomegalovirus status with high specificity and sensitivity.

The V gene lost 4 bases and the J gene lost 4 bases, with 21 bases spanning the gap. The CDR3 is 16 residues long. Germline V gene lookup returns CDR1 SGHRS and CDR2 YFSETQ. As regards this clone: Antigen: not known.

A multiplex PCR was run with 60 Vbeta primers and 13 Jbeta primers. Produced via immunoSEQ multiplex PCR; TCRdb's table is partial and in-frame only. The table lists about 200,000 clones, 65% to 85% of them singletons. The rearrangement joins TRBV5-1 to TRBJ2-7; D might be TRBD2 (6 bases). The sequence derives from a boy aged 2 to 10 in good health and CMV-seronegative. The sample consisted of PBMCs. CDR3 nucleotides: TGCGCCAGCAGCCTCTTACTAAGCCAGGCGGGATACGAGCAGTACTTC. Translating gives CASSLLLSQAGYEQYF.